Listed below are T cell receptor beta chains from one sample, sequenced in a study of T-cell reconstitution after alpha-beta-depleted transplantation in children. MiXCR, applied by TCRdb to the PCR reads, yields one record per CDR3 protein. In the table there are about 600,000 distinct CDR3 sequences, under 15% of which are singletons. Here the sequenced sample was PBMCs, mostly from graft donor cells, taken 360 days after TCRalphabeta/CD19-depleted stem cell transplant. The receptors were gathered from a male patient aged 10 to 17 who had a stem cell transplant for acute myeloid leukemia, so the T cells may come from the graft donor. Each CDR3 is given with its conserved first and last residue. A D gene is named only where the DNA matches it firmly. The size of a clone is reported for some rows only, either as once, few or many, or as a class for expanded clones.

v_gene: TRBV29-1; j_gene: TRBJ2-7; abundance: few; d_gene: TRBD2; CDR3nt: TGCAGCGCCAGACTAGCAGCCGAGCAGTACTTC; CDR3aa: CSARLAAEQYF
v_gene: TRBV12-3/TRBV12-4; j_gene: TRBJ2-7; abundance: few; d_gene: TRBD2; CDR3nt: TGTGCCAGCAGTCGGACTAGCCCTTCCTACGAGCAGTACTTC; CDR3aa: CASSRTSPSYEQYF
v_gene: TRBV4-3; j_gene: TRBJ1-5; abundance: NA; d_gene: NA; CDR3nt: TGCGCCAGCAGCCAAGATGCCCAGAATAGCAATCAGCCCCAGCATTTT; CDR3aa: CASSQDAQNSNQPQHF
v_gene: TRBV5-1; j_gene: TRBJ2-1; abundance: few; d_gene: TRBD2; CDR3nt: TGCGCCAGCAGCTTGGCGCCTAGCGGTCCATTCAATGAGCAGTTCTTC; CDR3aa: CASSLAPSGPFNEQFF
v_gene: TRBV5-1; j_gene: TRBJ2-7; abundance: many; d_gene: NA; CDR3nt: TGCGCCAGCAGTTTTGACACGCCTTACGAGCAGTACTTC; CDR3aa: CASSFDTPYEQYF
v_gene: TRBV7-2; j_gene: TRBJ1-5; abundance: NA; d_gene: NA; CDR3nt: TGTGCCAGCAGCGGTGACAGCGCTAATCAGCCCCAGCATTTT; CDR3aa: CASSGDSANQPQHF
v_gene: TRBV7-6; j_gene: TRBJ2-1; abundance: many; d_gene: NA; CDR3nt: TGTGCCAGCAGCTTAGAGGCGTCTAGACTTTACAATGAGCAGTTCTTC; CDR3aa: CASSLEASRLYNEQFF
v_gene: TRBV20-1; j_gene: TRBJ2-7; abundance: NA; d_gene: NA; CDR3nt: TGCAGTGCCCATCCAGGGGCCCCGATGTTGATCGAGCAGTACTTC; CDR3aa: CSAHPGAPMLIEQYF
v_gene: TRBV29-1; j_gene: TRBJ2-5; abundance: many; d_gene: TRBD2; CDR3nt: TGCAGCTGGAGACTAGCGGAGACCCAGTACTTC; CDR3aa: CSWRLAETQYF
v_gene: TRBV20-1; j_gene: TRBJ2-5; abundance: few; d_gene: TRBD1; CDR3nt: TGCAGTGCTAACCGACAGGGGGCGTACCAAGAGACCCAGTACTTC; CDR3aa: CSANRQGAYQETQYF
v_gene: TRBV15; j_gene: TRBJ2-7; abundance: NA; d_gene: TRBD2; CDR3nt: TGTGCCACCAGCAGAGGGCTAGCGGCCGACTACGAGCAGTACTTC; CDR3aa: CATSRGLAADYEQYF
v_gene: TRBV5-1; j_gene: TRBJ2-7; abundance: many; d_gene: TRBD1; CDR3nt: TGCGCCAGCAGCTTTGGGACAGGGGCGCACGGCGAGCAGTACTTC; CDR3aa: CASSFGTGAHGEQYF
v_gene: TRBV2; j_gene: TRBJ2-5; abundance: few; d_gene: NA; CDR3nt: TGTGCCAGCGGGGTGGCAGAAGAGACCCAGTACTTC; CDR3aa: CASGVAEETQYF
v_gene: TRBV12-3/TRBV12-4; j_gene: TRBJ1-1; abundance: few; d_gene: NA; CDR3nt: TGTGCCAGCACCGCGACCGGAGGTCTTTGGACTATGAACACTGAAGCTTTCTTT; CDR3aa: CASTATGGLWTMNTEAFF
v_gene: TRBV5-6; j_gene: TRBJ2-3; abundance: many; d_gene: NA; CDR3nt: TGTGCCAGCAGCCCATTCACAGATACGCAGTATTTT; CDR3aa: CASSPFTDTQYF
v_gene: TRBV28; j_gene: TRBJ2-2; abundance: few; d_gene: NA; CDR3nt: TGTGCCAGCAGATATGCACAGGGGAACACCGGGGAGCTGTTTTTT; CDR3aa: CASRYAQGNTGELFF
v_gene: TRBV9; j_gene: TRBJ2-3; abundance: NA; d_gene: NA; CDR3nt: TGTGCCAGCAGCGTGTACACAGATACGCAGTATTTT; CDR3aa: CASSVYTDTQYF
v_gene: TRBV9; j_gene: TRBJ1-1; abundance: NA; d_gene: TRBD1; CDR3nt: TGTGCCAGCAGCGTAAAGAGCGGGACAGGCCGGGAGTTTGAGAACACTGAAGCTTTCTTT; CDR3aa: CASSVKSGTGREFENTEAFF
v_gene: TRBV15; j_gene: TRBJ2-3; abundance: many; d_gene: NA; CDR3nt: TGTGCCACCAGCAGAGGAGGTGGGGGCACGCAGTATTTT; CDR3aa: CATSRGGGGTQYF
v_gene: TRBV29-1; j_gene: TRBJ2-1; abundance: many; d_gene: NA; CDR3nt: TGCAGCGTTGAGGGAACCCCGGACTGGGACCTCTCCTACAATGAGCAGTTCTTC; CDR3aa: CSVEGTPDWDLSYNEQFF
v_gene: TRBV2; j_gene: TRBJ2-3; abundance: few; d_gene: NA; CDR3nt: TGTGCCAGCAGTAACCCAGATACGCAGTATTTT; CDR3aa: CASSNPDTQYF
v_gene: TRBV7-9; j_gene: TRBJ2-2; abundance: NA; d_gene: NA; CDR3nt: TGTGCCAGCAGCTTTCTGGTGAGGGCCGGGGAGCTGTTTTTT; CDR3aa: CASSFLVRAGELFF
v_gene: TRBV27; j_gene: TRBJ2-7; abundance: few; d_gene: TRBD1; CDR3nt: TGTGCCAGCAGTTCGTATAGGGACAGGGGTTCCTACGAGCAGTACTTC; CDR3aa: CASSSYRDRGSYEQYF
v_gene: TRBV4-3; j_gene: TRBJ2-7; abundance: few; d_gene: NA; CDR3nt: TGCGCCAGCAGCCAGGGGACCGACCAGGGAGCCTACGAGCAGTACTTC; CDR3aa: CASSQGTDQGAYEQYF
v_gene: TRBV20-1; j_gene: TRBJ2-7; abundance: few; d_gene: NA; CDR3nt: TGCAGTGCTGGGCCGGGGATGGGCCACGAGCAGTACTTC; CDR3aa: CSAGPGMGHEQYF
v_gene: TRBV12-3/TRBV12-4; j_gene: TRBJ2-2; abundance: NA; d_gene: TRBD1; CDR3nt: TGTGCCAGCAGCCGGGACAGATACACCGGGGAGCTGTTTTTT; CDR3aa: CASSRDRYTGELFF
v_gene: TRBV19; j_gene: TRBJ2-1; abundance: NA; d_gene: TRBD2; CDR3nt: TGTGCCAGTAGTCCGGGTGCGGGAGGGCCTACTGAGCAGTTCTTC; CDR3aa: CASSPGAGGPTEQFF
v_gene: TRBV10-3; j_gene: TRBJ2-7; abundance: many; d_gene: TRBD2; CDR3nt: TGTGCCATCAGCGAAGGACTAGACCGCGGCGAGCAGTACTTC; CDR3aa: CAISEGLDRGEQYF
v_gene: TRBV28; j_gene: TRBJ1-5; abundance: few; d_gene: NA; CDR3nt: TGTGCCAGCAGTCCCCGACAGGCCAATCAGCCCCAGCATTTT; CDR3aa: CASSPRQANQPQHF
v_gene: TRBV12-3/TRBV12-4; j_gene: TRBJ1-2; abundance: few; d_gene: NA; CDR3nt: TGTGCCAGCAGTCCGACAGCAAGCGGCTATGGCTACACCTTC; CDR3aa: CASSPTASGYGYTF
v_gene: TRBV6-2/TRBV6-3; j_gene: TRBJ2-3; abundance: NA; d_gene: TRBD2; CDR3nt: TGTGCCAGCGCCAGCCCCGGGACTAGGTACTCTAGCACAGATACGCAGTATTTT; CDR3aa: CASASPGTRYSSTDTQYF
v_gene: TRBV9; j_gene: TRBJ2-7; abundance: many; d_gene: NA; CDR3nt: TGTGCCAGCAGCGTGGACTACTCCGGCTACGAGCAGTACTTC; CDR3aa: CASSVDYSGYEQYF
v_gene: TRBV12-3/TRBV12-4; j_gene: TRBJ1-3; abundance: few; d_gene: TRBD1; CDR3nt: TGTGCCAGCAGTTTATGGGACAGCCCCTCTGGAAACACCATATATTTT; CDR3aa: CASSLWDSPSGNTIYF
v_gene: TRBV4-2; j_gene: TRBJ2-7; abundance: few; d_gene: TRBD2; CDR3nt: TGTGCCAGCAGCCACCCGGGACTAGCCTCCGGTTTCTACGAGCAGTACTTC; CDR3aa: CASSHPGLASGFYEQYF
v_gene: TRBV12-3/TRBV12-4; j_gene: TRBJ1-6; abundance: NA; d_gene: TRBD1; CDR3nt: TGTGCCAGCACCGAGACAGGGGGCAATTCACCCCTCCACTTT; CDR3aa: CASTETGGNSPLHF
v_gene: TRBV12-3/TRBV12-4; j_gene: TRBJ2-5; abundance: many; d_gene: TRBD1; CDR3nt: TGTGCCAGCAGTTTTTCCCAGGGGGCAGCGACCCAGTACTTC; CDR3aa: CASSFSQGAATQYF
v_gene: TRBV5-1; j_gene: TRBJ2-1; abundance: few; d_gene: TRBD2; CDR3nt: TGCGCCAGCAGCTTGGTGCGCGGGAGAGATGTTGAGCAGTTCTTC; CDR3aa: CASSLVRGRDVEQFF
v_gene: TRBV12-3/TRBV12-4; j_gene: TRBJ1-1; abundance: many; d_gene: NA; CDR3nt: TGTGCCAGCAGTCTCTTCGCAGGGGTTCACACTGAAGCTTTCTTT; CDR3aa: CASSLFAGVHTEAFF
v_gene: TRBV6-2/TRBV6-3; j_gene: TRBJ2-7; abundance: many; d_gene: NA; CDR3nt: TGTGCCAGCAGTTACGGTTTGGTAGCGGCAACTTACCTCGGAGAGCAGTACTTC; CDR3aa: CASSYGLVAATYLGEQYF
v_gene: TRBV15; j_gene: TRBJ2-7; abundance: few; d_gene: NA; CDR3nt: TGTGCCACCAGCAGCTTCGCGGAGGGGTCCTACGAGCAGTACTTC; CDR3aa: CATSSFAEGSYEQYF
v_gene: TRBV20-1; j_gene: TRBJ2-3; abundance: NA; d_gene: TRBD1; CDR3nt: TGCAGTGCCGAAACCGGCAGGGGGAGCACAGATACGCAGTATTTT; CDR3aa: CSAETGRGSTDTQYF
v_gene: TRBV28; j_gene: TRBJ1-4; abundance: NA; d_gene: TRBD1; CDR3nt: TGTGCCAGCAGTCCCTTGACAGGGGGAGAAGAAAAACTGTTTTTT; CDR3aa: CASSPLTGGEEKLFF
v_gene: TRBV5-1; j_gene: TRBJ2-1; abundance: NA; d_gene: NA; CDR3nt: TGCGCCAGCAGCTTGGAACAGGAGTCGAATGAGCAGTTCTTC; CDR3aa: CASSLEQESNEQFF
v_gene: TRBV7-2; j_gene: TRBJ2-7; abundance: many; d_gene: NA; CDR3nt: TGTGCCAGCAGCTTAGGAGGGAATAGCGCGAACGAGCAGTACTTC; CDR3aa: CASSLGGNSANEQYF
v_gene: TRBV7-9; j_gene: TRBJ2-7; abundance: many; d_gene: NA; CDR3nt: TGTGCCAGCAGCTTAGTTGACTTCAGGGCAAGTTCCTACGAGCAGTACTTC; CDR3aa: CASSLVDFRASSYEQYF
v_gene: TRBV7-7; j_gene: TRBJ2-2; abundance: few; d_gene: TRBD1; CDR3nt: TGTGCTAGCAGCTTAGAACCCACAGGGGGCAGGGCCGGGGAGCTGTTTTTT; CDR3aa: CASSLEPTGGRAGELFF
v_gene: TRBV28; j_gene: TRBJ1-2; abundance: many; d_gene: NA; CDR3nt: TGTGCCAGCAGCGATGGGCAGGGTAGGCCTAACTATGGCTACACCTTC; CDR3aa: CASSDGQGRPNYGYTF
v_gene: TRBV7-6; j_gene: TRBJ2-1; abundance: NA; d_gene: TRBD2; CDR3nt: TGTGCCAGCAGCTTAAGAGGAGCGGGAGGGCCGAGGAATGAGCAGTTCTTC; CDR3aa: CASSLRGAGGPRNEQFF
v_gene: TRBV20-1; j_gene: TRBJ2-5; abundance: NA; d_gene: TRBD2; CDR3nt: TGCAGTGCTAGAGACGGGAGGGCAGAGGACCAAGAGACCCAGTACTTC; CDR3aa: CSARDGRAEDQETQYF
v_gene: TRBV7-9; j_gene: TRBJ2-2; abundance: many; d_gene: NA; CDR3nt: TGTGCCAGCAGCTCCAGTCGAACCGGGGAGCTGTTTTTT; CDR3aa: CASSSSRTGELFF
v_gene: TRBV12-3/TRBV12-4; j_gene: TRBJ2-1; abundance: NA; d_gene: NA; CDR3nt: TGTGCCAGCAGTTTAGCCCCTCGACACAATGAGCAGTTCTTC; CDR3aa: CASSLAPRHNEQFF
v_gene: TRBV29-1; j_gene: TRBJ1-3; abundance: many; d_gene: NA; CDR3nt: TGCAGCGTCCAGACTCTCCTCTCTGGAAACACCATATATTTT; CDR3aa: CSVQTLLSGNTIYF
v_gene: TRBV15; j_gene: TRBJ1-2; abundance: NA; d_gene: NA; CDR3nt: TGTGCCACCAGCGGGGGGGCAGGGGGCTACACCTTC; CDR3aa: CATSGGAGGYTF
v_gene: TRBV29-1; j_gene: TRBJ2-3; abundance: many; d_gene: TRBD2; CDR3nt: TGCAGCGTAGCCGGGACTAGCGACACAGATACGCAGTATTTT; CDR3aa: CSVAGTSDTDTQYF
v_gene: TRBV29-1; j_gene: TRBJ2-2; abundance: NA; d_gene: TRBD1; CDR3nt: TGCAGCGTTCTACGGGACAGGGACGGGGAGCTGTTTTTT; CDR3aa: CSVLRDRDGELFF
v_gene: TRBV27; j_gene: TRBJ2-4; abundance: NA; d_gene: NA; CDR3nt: TGTGCCAGCAGTTCCCCCGGACAAGACAAAAACATTCAGTACTTC; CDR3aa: CASSSPGQDKNIQYF
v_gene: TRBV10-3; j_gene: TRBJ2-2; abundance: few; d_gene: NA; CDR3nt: TGTGCCATCAGTGGATACGGGCCTCACAACACCGGGGAGCTGTTTTTT; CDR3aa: CAISGYGPHNTGELFF
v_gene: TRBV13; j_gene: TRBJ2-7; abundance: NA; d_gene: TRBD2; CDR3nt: TGTGCCAGCAGCTTAGTATCGCCGGGAGGGCCCTACGAGCAGTACTTC; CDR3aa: CASSLVSPGGPYEQYF
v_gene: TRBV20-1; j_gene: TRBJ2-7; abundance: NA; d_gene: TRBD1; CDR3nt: TGCAGTGCTGCTCCCGGGACAGGGATTTACGAGCAGTACTTC; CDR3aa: CSAAPGTGIYEQYF
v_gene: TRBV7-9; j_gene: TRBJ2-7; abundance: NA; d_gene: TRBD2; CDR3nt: TGTGCCAGCAGCTCTAGGACTAGTTTCTCCGAGCAGTACTTC; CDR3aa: CASSSRTSFSEQYF